This TCR beta chain derives from a study of blood T cell repertoires in COVID-19. For the study at large: Samples of COVID-19 (acute and convalescent) were obtained from the United States, Italy and Spain. In each case, the material was cDNA or gDNA derived from T cells, B-cell-depleted T cells, or PBMCs.

In the source study's methods: By means of reference gene primer amplification, nucleated cell counts were estimated. The protocol was immunoSEQ multiplex PCR, while the TCRdb copy is restricted to in-frame clones and leaves out a portion. That table is the source of V, J and clone size, and D and trimming were worked out from the DNA. Found here are 200,000 to 250,000 clones, roughly 85% of them singletons; the top ten hold over 3%. Germline V gives CDR1 LGHDT, CDR2 YNNKEL (reference sequence). The V gene end was trimmed by 4 bases and the J gene end by 4 bases; junction bases not matched to a gene: 3. CDR3 size: 14 residues.

The chain recombines TRBV3-1 (or the pseudogene TRBV3-2) with TRBJ1-4; 7 bases are a match to TRBD1. Sequencing used PBMCs or T cells enriched from blood (not recorded which). The sequence came from a woman in her forties with acute COVID-19. CDR3 amino acids: CASSLRDSNEKLFF. The CDR3 nucleotides are TGTGCCAGCAGCCTCCGGGACAGTAATGAAAAACTGTTTTTT.